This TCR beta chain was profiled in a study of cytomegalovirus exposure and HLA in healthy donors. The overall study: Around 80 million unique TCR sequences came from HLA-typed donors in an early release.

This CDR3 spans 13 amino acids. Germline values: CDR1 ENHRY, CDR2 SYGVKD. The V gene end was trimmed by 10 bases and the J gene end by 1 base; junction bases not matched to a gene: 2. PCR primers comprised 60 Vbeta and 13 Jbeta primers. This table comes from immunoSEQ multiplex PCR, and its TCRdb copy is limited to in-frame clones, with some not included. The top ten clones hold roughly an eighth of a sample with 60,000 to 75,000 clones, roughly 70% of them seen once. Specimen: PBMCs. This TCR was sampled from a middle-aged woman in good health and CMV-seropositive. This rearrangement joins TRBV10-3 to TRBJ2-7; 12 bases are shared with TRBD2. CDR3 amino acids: CATTSGGSYEQYF. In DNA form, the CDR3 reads TGTGCCACTACTAGCGGGGGGTCCTACGAGCAGTACTTC.